These 15 T cell receptor beta chains came from one sample sequenced in a study of TIL therapy for anti-PD-1-resistant metastatic lung cancer. Regarding time point: pre-treatment sample, taken before nivolumab and TIL therapy. Tumor tissue came from excised metastases, mostly pleural nodules or supraclavicular lymph nodes. This was the immunoSEQ v3 assay. Method: immunoSEQ multiplex PCR; TCRdb's copy keeps in-frame clones and lacks some. This table has about 7,500 clones, 74% appearing once. Here the sequenced sample was tumor tissue, taken at baseline. The source is a person between 25 and 79 years old with non-small cell lung cancer.

The chain is built from TRBV13 and TRBJ2-2, with D possibly called TRBD1 or TRBD2 (5 bases each). The CDR3 covers 15 residues. Per the germline V gene, CDR1 is PRHDT and CDR2 is FYEKMQ (reference sequence). V lost 3 bases, J lost 1 base, and 9 bases lay in between. This CDR3 reads CASSFGGVNTGELFF. CDR3 nucleotides: TGTGCCAGCAGCTTTGGGGGTGTGAACACCGGGGAGCTGTTTTTT. Full variable domain (outside the CDR3, taken from reference TRBV13 and TRBJ2-2): AAGVIQSPRHLIKEKRETATLKCYPIPRHDTVYWYQQGPGQDPQFLISFYEKMQSDKGSIPDRFSAQQFSDYHSELNMSSLELGDSALYFCASSFGGVNTGELFFGEGSRLTVL.

The CDR3: CASRSSWGTGGTNEQFF. The CDR3 bases are TGTGCCAGCAGGTCCTCCTGGGGGACAGGGGGGACCAATGAGCAGTTCTTC. This chain connects TRBV7-9 to TRBJ2-1; 11 positions match TRBD1. This CDR3 region has 17 residues. J gave up 6 bases and V 6 bases, and 13 bases lay outside the gene matches. Germline V lookup: CDR1 SEHNR, CDR2 FQNEAQ (reference sequence).

This sequence joins TRBV7-9 and TRBJ2-7; TRBD1 matches 8 bases. The germline V gene has CDR1 SEHNR and CDR2 FQNEAQ (reference sequence). V trimming: 5 bases; J trimming: 6 bases; junction bases outside the gene matches: 9. The length of the CDR3 is 14 residues. CDR3 sequence: CASSPRTGNLEQYF. The CDR3 coding sequence is TGTGCCAGCAGCCCCCGGACAGGGAACCTCGAGCAGTACTTC.

The rearrangement links TRBV5-4 to TRBJ2-5, with a possible D match to TRBD2 (5 bases). V was pared by 9 bases and J by 3 bases, with 21 bases between. The CDR3 is 15 residues long. Germline V gene lookup returns CDR1 SGHNT and CDR2 YYREEE (reference sequence). The CDR3 loop is CAITNKGEGKETQYF. CDR3 coding DNA: TGTGCCATAACAAACAAGGGAGAGGGTAAAGAGACCCAGTACTTC. Together with reference TRBV5-4 and TRBJ2-5, the CDR3 gives the full variable domain: ETGVTQSPTHLIKTRGQQVTLRCSSQSGHNTVSWYQQALGQGPQFIFQYYREEENGRGNFPPRFSGLQFPNYSSELNVNALELDDSALYLCAITNKGEGKETQYFGPGTRLLVL.

Only one count was recorded for this clone. V usage is TRBV7-2 and J usage is TRBJ2-3, with 7 bases fitting TRBD2. J lost 5 bases, V lost 1 base, and 3 bases had no gene match. CDR3 size: 14 residues. Germline V gene sequence: CDR1 SGHTA, CDR2 FQGNSA. CDR3 protein: CASSLGGGVDTQYF. The CDR3 DNA follows: TGTGCCAGCAGCTTAGGGGGGGGAGTAGATACGCAGTATTTT.

V usage is TRBV4-1 and J usage is TRBJ1-2, with 7 bases lining up with TRBD1. Germline CDR1 MGHRA, CDR2 YSYEKL. The CDR3 loop spans 16 amino acids. Losses at the gene ends were 6 bases for V and 6 bases for J; bases not matched to a gene: 16. The CDR3 DNA is TGCGCCAGCAGTGCGGGCCCTGACAGGGTCTATCATGGCTACACCTTC. As protein: CASSAGPDRVYHGYTF.

The rearrangement uses TRBV28 and TRBJ2-7; tentative D call: TRBD1 (6 bases). The germline CDR1 and CDR2 sequences are MDHEN and SYDVKM. V shed 2 bases and J shed 2 bases, with 10 bases lying between them. CDR3 length: 14 amino acids. CDR3 nucleotides: TGTGCCAGCAGTTTAGTTGGACAGACCTACGAGCAGTACTTC. Protein product: CASSLVGQTYEQYF.

The chain combines TRBV5-6 with TRBJ2-5; possibly TRBD1 for D (7 bases). CDR1 is SGHDT, CDR2 YYEEEE, per germline. CDR3 length: 16 amino acids. V lost 3 bases, J lost 2 bases, and 17 bases lay in between. CDR3 residues: CASSSPHRGGQETQYF. The CDR3 DNA follows: TGTGCCAGCAGCTCGCCCCACAGGGGAGGTCAAGAGACCCAGTACTTC.

V and J are TRBV19 and TRBJ2-7; 8 bases match TRBD1. This CDR3 spans 16 amino acids. Germline loops: CDR1 LNHDA, CDR2 SQIVND (reference sequence). Trimming at V came to 5 bases and at J to 0 bases, leaving 9 bases not matched to a gene. CDR3 bases: TGTGCCAGTAGTCCCGGGACAGGCCCAAGCTCCTACGAGCAGTACTTC. Its translation is CASSPGTGPSSYEQYF.

The chain has TRBV7-2 and TRBJ2-3; TRBD2 is a possible D gene (6 bases). CDR3 length equals 15 residues. V lost 6 bases to trimming and J lost 8 bases, with 21 bases between them. Germline CDR1 is SGHTA and CDR2 is FQGNSA. The CDR3 here is CASSFDSGWRGTQYF. The CDR3 nucleotides are TGTGCCAGCAGTTTCGATAGCGGATGGAGAGGTACGCAGTATTTT.

The chain couples TRBV6-5 to TRBJ2-5; the D is unclear. CDR3 length: 11 amino acids. Between the trimmed V and J ends, which lost 6 bases and 5 bases, there was a span of 7 bases. Germline CDR1 and CDR2: MNHEY and SVGAGI. CDR3 protein: CASSPQETQYF. As DNA, the CDR3 is TGTGCCAGCAGCCCCCAGGAGACCCAGTACTTC.

This chain joins TRBV7-8 and TRBJ2-2; 7 bases match TRBD1. The CDR3 runs to 15 residues. CDR1 SGHVS and CDR2 FQNEAQ come from the germline V gene. The trim removed 5 bases at V and 5 bases at J, leaving 8 bases unmatched. CDR3 coding DNA: TGTGCCAGCAGCCCCCGGGACAGACGAACCGGGGAGCTGTTTTTT. Residues: CASSPRDRRTGELFF. The whole variable domain, remainder taken from reference TRBV7-8 and TRBJ2-2, is GAGVSQSPRYKVAKRGQDVALRCDPISGHVSLFWYQQALGQGPEFLTYFQNEAQLDKSGLPSDRFFAERPEGSVSTLKIQRTQQEDSAVYLCASSPRDRRTGELFFGEGSRLTVL.

The chain uses TRBV9 and TRBJ2-1, with TRBD2 identical over 8 bases. Germline lookup yields CDR1 SGDLS and CDR2 YYNGEE. The CDR3 has 15 amino acids. Germline trimming cut 3 bases from V and 1 base from J; bases unmatched to any gene: 3. The DNA of the CDR3 is TGTGCCAGCAGCGGAGTAGCGGGGTCCTACAATGAGCAGTTCTTC. It codes for CASSGVAGSYNEQFF.

The chain joins TRBV10-1 to TRBJ1-2; 8 bases fit TRBD1. Germline CDR1 is WNHNN and CDR2 is SYGVQD (reference sequence). V lost 10 bases and J lost 1; bases outside the gene matches: 11. The CDR3 runs 15 residues. The CDR3 is CAMVPGQERNYGYTF. The CDR3 coding sequence is TGCGCCATGGTCCCGGGACAGGAACGTAACTATGGCTACACCTTC.

The chain uses TRBV11-2 and TRBJ2-5; TRBD2 matches at 10 bases. The J call may be incorrect, as the DNA end agrees better with TRBJ2-7. The CDR3 contains 14 residues. CDR1 is SGHAT and CDR2 is FQNNGV in the germline V gene. CDR3 coding DNA: TGTGCCAGCAGCTTATTAGCGGGGGGCCACGAGCAGTACTTC. It encodes CASSLLAGGHEQYF.